The 20 T cell receptor beta chains listed next were all sequenced from one sample in a study of blood T cell repertoires in COVID-19 (dated by TCRdb to about 2020). Libraries were constructed by the immunoSEQ multiplex PCR assay. What TCRdb holds here is the immuneACCESS table cut down to in-frame rearrangements. Part of the clones is not present; checked against another copy, under half of the missing clones reflect an unresolved V gene, and the others are unexplained. The sample includes about 160,000 clones, with approximately 90% observed a single time. The top ten constitute about 9.4% of the sample. Sequencing input: peripheral blood. The receptors were sampled from a woman in her 70s with COVID-19, enrolled during active disease.

Written as DNA, the CDR3 is TGTGCCAGCAGTTCCCCGGGGGGGACCTCTGGAAACACCATATATTTT. It yields the protein CASSSPGGTSGNTIYF. This sequence joins TRBV2 and TRBJ1-3; tentatively, D is TRBD1 (5 bases). The CDR3 is 16 amino acids. V was cut by 5 bases and J by 0 bases, with 14 bases left in between. Germline V gene sequence: CDR1 SNHLY, CDR2 FYNNEI.

The V call is TRBV6-5, the J call TRBJ1-1; 8 nucleotides match TRBD1. The V and J ends lost 1 base and 3 bases, in that order; junction bases with no gene match: 7. Germline loops: CDR1 MNHEY, CDR2 SVGAGI. The CDR3 consists of 16 residues. The CDR3 DNA sequence: TGTGCCAGCAGTTACTTAACAGGGGGTGGTCACACTGAAGCTTTCTTT. Translating gives CASSYLTGGGHTEAFF.

The CDR3 nucleotides are TGTGCCAGCAGTCTCCAACCAGGGGGCGGTCAGCCCCAGCATTTT. This translates into CASSLQPGGGQPQHF. The chain joins TRBV27 to TRBJ1-5; 8 nucleotides agree with TRBD1. Germline CDR1 and CDR2: MNHEY and SMNVEV (reference sequence). The CDR3 has 15 residues. V lost 5 bases, J lost 6 bases, and 9 bases stayed unmatched.

CDR3: CASSSTNYGYTF. CDR3 nucleotides: TGTGCCAGCAGTTCAACAAACTATGGCTACACCTTC. The rearrangement joins TRBV6-6 to TRBJ1-2; D is undetermined. This CDR3 is 12 amino acids long. Germline V lookup: CDR1 MNHNY, CDR2 SVGAGI (reference sequence). V was clipped by 4 bases and J by 2 bases, with 5 bases between them.

This clone was seen a few times. The chain has TRBV3-1 (or the pseudogene TRBV3-2) and TRBJ2-3, with 7 bases fitting TRBD2. Unmatched junction bases numbered 8, after V lost 0 bases and J lost 5 bases. The germline CDR1 and CDR2 sequences are LGHDT and YNNKEL (reference sequence). The length of the CDR3 is 16 residues. CDR3 loop: CASSQDGLAVGDTQYF. DNA for the CDR3: TGTGCCAGCAGCCAAGATGGGCTAGCGGTGGGAGATACGCAGTATTTT.

The chain recombines TRBV15 with TRBJ1-1, with D maybe TRBD1 (5 bases). This CDR3 is built from 19 residues. The germline V and J ends were trimmed by 0 bases and 1 base, with 21 bases remaining between them. Per germline, CDR1 LNHNV and CDR2 YYDKDF (reference sequence). The CDR3 DNA reads TGTGCCACCAGCAGAGATTTGGCAGGGCCCGGGCGGGGGAACACTGAAGCTTTCTTT. Protein product: CATSRDLAGPGRGNTEAFF.

This chain joins TRBV21-1 and TRBJ1-1; TRBD1 reflects the table's D call only, with no check against the DNA. TRBV21-1 is designated a pseudogene. The CDR3 contains 15 residues. The CDR3 DNA reads as TGTGCCACCGACACAGGGGGGGATAGTAGGACTGAAGCTTTCTTT. Its protein is CATDTGGDSRTEAFF.

The gene calls are TRBV5-1 and TRBJ2-7; tentative D call: TRBD1 (5 bases). Trimming removed 0 bases at V and 3 bases at J, with 16 bases between. CDR1 is SGHRS, CDR2 YFSETQ, per germline. The CDR3 totals 16 residues. This CDR3 reads CASSLGDRMSYYEQYF. The CDR3 bases are TGCGCCAGCAGCTTGGGTGACAGAATGTCTTACTACGAGCAGTACTTC.

In its sample, this clone was seen once. The genes are TRBV7-9 and TRBJ1-2; D not resolved. Germline lookup yields CDR1 SEHNR and CDR2 FQNEAQ (reference sequence). The CDR3 runs to 13 residues. V dropped 2 bases and J dropped 2 bases, with 6 bases sitting between them. The CDR3, as DNA: TGTGCCAGCAGCTTATTTTTAAACTATGGCTACACCTTC. It yields the protein CASSLFLNYGYTF.

The gene calls are TRBV7-2 and TRBJ2-1, with D possibly matching TRBD1 (6 bases). V was trimmed by 5 bases and J by 3 bases, leaving 14 bases between them. CDR3 length: 15 amino acids. Germline V gene lookup returns CDR1 SGHTA and CDR2 FQGNSA. The CDR3 here is CASSPRWDNYNEQFF. CDR3 nucleotides: TGTGCCAGCAGCCCCCGGTGGGACAACTACAATGAGCAGTTCTTC.

This sequence joins TRBV10-3 and TRBJ1-1; 8 nucleotides match TRBD1. The CDR3 consists of 14 residues. Germline CDR1 reads ENHRY; CDR2 reads SYGVKD. V was clipped by 4 bases and J by 4 bases; unmatched bases: 5. The CDR3 nucleotides read TGTGCCATCAGTGGGCGAGGACAGGGCACTGAAGCTTTCTTT. Translating gives CAISGRGQGTEAFF.

V gene TRBV7-8 combines with J gene TRBJ1-1; D uncertain. Between the trimmed V and J ends, which lost 3 bases and 1 base, there was a span of 6 bases. The V gene's germline CDR1 is SGHVS and CDR2 FQNEAQ. CDR3 size: 13 residues. This CDR3 is CASSFSENTEAFF. The DNA of the CDR3 is TGTGCCAGCAGCTTTTCAGAGAACACTGAAGCTTTCTTT.

This chain uses TRBV20-1 with TRBJ2-5; D remains ambiguous. CDR1 and CDR2 from the germline V gene are DFQATT and SNEGSKA (reference sequence). V was shortened by 3 bases and J by 4 bases, with 12 bases between the two germline ends. This CDR3 has 13 amino acids. The CDR3 loop reads CSASRDSTETQYF. DNA of the CDR3: TGCAGTGCTAGTCGCGACTCAACAGAGACCCAGTACTTC.

The gene calls are TRBV18 and TRBJ2-5; D is possibly TRBD1 (5 bases). V was clipped by 0 bases and J by 3 bases, with 14 bases between them. The CDR3 has 16 amino acids. Germline CDR1 reads KGHSH; CDR2 reads LQKENI. The CDR3 bases are TGTGCCAGCTCACCACCGAATAGGGCAGGGAAAGAGACCCAGTACTTC. Translated, it gives CASSPPNRAGKETQYF. Supplemented by reference TRBV18 and TRBJ2-5, the full variable domain reads NAGVMQNPRHLVRRRGQEARLRCSPMKGHSHVYWYRQLPEEGLKFMVYLQKENIIDESGMPKERFSAEFPKEGPSILRIQQVVRGDSAAYFCASSPPNRAGKETQYFGPGTRLLVL.

The chain carries TRBV27 and TRBJ1-5; D possibly corresponds to TRBD1 (6 bases). The V end lost 7 bases, the J end lost 0 bases, and 16 bases lay between the germline ends. The CDR3 extends over 16 amino acids. Germline CDR1 is MNHEY and CDR2 is SMNVEV (reference sequence). The DNA for the CDR3 is TGTGCCAGCAATCTCGCGGGGGCCGGTAGCAATCAGCCCCAGCATTTT. Amino acids: CASNLAGAGSNQPQHF.

The rearrangement uses TRBV2 and TRBJ1-6, with TRBD1 matching over 7 bases. Germline assignment: CDR1 SNHLY and CDR2 FYNNEI. The CDR3 spans 14 residues. Trimming took 6 bases from V and 14 from J; bases not matched to a gene: 13. The CDR3 DNA reads TGTGCCAGCAGAGGGGACAGCTTGGTGGGGGCCCTCCACTTT. Translation gives CASRGDSLVGALHF.

The chain joins TRBV5-1 to TRBJ2-7; D gene ambiguous. Looked up from germline, CDR1 is SGHRS and CDR2 is YFSETQ. This CDR3 spans 12 amino acids. Trimming removed 0 bases at V and 3 bases at J, with 4 bases between. The CDR3 loop is CASSLGGYEQYF. In DNA, the CDR3 is TGCGCCAGCAGCTTGGGAGGCTACGAGCAGTACTTC.

V and J are TRBV5-1 and TRBJ2-5, with D hard to call. CDR3 length: 13 amino acids. Germline V gene sequence: CDR1 SGHRS, CDR2 YFSETQ. The V and J ends lost 3 bases and 3 bases respectively, with 9 bases between them. The DNA for the CDR3 is TGCGCCAGCAGCTGGAACGGAGAAGAGACCCAGTACTTC. This translates into CASSWNGEETQYF.

V gene TRBV15 combines with J gene TRBJ1-1; the D gene is possibly TRBD1 (6 bases). V was shortened by 5 bases and J by 1 base, with 17 bases between the two germline ends. The CDR3 spans 16 residues. The V gene's germline CDR1 is LNHNV and CDR2 YYDKDF (reference sequence). CDR3 sequence: CATSRQGRGRNTEAFF. CDR3 bases: TGTGCCACCAGCCGTCAAGGCAGGGGACGGAACACTGAAGCTTTCTTT.

The chain joins TRBV29-1 to TRBJ1-2; D remains unclear. The CDR3 runs 15 residues. Between the trimmed V and J ends, which lost 0 bases and 6 bases, there was a span of 17 bases. CDR1 and CDR2 from the germline V gene are SQVTM and ANQGSEA. Written as DNA, the CDR3 is TGCAGCGTTGAAGAAGGATCAAGAGGGTTTGATGGCTACACCTTC. The encoded protein is CSVEEGSRGFDGYTF.